Listed here are 4 T cell receptor beta chains from one sample, sequenced in a study of cytomegalovirus exposure and HLA in healthy donors. Primers: 60 Vbeta forward and 13 Jbeta reverse. TCRdb's table, derived via immunoSEQ multiplex PCR, lists solely in-frame clones and lacks some. Of around 180,000 clones detected, 75% to 85% appear once; the ten largest clones hold approximately 1.2%. Sequencing was performed on PBMCs. The source is a girl under 10 years old in good health and CMV-seropositive.

This rearrangement joins TRBV6-5 to TRBJ1-3; no definite D call. The CDR3 spans 15 residues. Germline values: CDR1 MNHEY, CDR2 SVGAGI. V was trimmed by 2 bases and J by 0 bases, leaving 8 bases between them. The CDR3 loop reads CASSYVRNSGNTIYF. CDR3 nucleotide sequence: TGTGCCAGCAGTTACGTCAGGAACTCTGGAAACACCATATATTTT.

The chain recombines TRBV9 with TRBJ2-1; 7 bases are shared with TRBD1. Germline lookup yields CDR1 SGDLS and CDR2 YYNGEE. V shed 2 bases, J shed 7 bases, and the junction held 15 bases outside the gene matches. The CDR3 has 17 residues. The CDR3 sequence: CASSVPHTNRGENEQFF. The CDR3 DNA is TGTGCCAGCAGCGTCCCCCACACCAACAGGGGTGAGAATGAGCAGTTCTTC.

V is TRBV29-1 and J is TRBJ2-7; the match to TRBD2 covers 8 bases. Germline lookup yields CDR1 SQVTM and CDR2 ANQGSEA. This CDR3 is 19 amino acids long. The V gene end was trimmed by 4 bases and the J gene end by 0 bases; junction bases not matched to a gene: 20. CDR3 region: CSVGSGFMKVSGTSYEQYF. CDR3 sequence (DNA): TGCAGCGTTGGATCAGGTTTTATGAAAGTTAGCGGGACCTCCTACGAGCAGTACTTC.

This clone is a singleton in its sample. The chain carries TRBV28 and TRBJ2-1; perhaps TRBD1 as D (5 bases). CDR1 is MDHEN, CDR2 SYDVKM, per germline. The CDR3 length is 14 residues. The V and J ends lost 6 bases and 6 bases respectively, with 15 bases between them. The CDR3 here is CASSPGRVGNEQFF. The CDR3 region has the DNA TGTGCCAGCAGCCCTGGCAGGGTCGGCAATGAGCAGTTCTTC.